One TCR beta chain is described in this entry. These data are taken from a study of blood T cell repertoires in COVID-19. Germline CDR1 reads SSHAT; CDR2 reads FNYEAQ (reference sequence). With V trimmed by 5 bases and J by 2 bases, 8 bases remained unmatched. There are 16 residues in the CDR3. Original processing methods: Reference gene primer amplification gave nucleated cell count estimates. The table came from immunoSEQ multiplex PCR; TCRdb's copy has only in-frame clones and leaves some out. Clonal size and the V and J genes are those of that table, whereas D and trimming came from the DNA. The data hold about 220,000 clones, with approximately 82% observed a single time.

The sample taken for sequencing was peripheral blood. This clonotype originated in a man in his forties who had recovered from COVID-19. The chain uses TRBV7-7 and TRBJ2-3; 9 nucleotides align to TRBD2. The CDR3 DNA reads TGTGCCAGCAGCCTCTTAGCGGGAGAGAACACAGATACGCAGTATTTT. The encoded protein is CASSLLAGENTDTQYF.